This T cell receptor beta chain appears in the sequencing data of a study of blood T cell repertoires in COVID-19. Clones were read by immunoSEQ multiplex PCR, and TCRdb kept only the in-frame ones, dropping some. This repertoire shows just over 300,000 clones, about 85% found once; its top ten account for around 2.1%. After removal of 5 bases from V and 5 bases from J, the junction contained 14 bases not matched to a gene. The CDR3 extends over 16 amino acids. Germline loops: CDR1 MNHEY, CDR2 SMNVEV (reference sequence). The clonotype was recovered from a man aged 18 to 30 with active or convalescent COVID-19. The rearrangement joins TRBV27 to TRBJ2-7; the match to TRBD1 covers 8 bases. Sequenced sample: peripheral blood. CDR3 protein: CASSPDSDRERDEQYF. The CDR3 DNA reads TGTGCCAGCAGTCCAGACTCGGACAGGGAGCGCGACGAGCAGTACTTC.